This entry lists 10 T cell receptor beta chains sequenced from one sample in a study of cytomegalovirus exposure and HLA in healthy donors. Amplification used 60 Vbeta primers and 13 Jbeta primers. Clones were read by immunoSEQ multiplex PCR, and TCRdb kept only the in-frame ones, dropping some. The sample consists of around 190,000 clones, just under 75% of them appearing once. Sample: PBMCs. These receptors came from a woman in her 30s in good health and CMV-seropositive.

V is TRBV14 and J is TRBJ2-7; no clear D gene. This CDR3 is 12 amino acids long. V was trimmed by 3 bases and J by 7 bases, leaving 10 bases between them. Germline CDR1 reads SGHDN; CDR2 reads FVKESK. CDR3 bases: TGTGCCAGCAGCCATCTCCCTCAGGAGCAGTACTTC. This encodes CASSHLPQEQYF.

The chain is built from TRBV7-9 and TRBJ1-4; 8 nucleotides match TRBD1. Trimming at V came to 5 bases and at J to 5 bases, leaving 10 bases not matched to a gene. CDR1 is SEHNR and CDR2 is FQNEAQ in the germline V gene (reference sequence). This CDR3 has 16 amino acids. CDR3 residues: CASSLTGAEGNEKLFF. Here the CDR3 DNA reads TGTGCCAGCAGCCTGACAGGGGCTGAGGGAAATGAAAAACTGTTTTTT.

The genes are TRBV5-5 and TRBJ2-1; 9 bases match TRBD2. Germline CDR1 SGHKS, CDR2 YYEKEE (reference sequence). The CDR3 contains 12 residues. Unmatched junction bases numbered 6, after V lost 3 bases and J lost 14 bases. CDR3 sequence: CASSSLSGGKFF. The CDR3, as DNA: TGTGCCAGCAGCTCCCTGAGCGGGGGGAAGTTCTTC. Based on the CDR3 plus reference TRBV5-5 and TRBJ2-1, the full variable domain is DAGVTQSPTHLIKTRGQQVTLRCSPISGHKSVSWYQQVLGQGPQFIFQYYEKEERGRGNFPDRFSARQFPNYSSELNVNALLLGDSALYLCASSSLSGGKFFGPGTRLTVL.

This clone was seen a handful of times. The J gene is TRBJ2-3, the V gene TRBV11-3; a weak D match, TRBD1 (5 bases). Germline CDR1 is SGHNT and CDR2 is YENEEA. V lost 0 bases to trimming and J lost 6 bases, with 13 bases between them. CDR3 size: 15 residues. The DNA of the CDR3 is TGTGCCAGCAGCTTAGATCCCCAGGGCCACGATACGCAGTATTTT. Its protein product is CASSLDPQGHDTQYF.

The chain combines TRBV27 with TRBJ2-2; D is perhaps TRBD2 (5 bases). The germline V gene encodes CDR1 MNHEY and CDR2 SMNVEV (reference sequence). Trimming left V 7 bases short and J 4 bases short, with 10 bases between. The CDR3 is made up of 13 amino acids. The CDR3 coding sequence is TGTGCCAGCACGGGAATGAGCACCGGGGAGCTGTTTTTT. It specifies CASTGMSTGELFF.

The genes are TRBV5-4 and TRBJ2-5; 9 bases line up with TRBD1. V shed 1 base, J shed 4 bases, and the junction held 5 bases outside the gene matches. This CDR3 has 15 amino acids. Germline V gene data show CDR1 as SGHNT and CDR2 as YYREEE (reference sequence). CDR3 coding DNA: TGTGCCAGCAGCTTGATAGGACAGGGGTTAGAGACCCAGTACTTC. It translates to CASSLIGQGLETQYF.

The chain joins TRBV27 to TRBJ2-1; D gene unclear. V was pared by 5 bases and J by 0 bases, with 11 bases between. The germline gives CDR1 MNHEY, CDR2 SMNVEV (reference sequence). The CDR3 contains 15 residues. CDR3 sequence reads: CASSPYFPSYNEQFF. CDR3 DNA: TGTGCCAGCAGTCCCTACTTCCCCTCCTACAATGAGCAGTTCTTC.

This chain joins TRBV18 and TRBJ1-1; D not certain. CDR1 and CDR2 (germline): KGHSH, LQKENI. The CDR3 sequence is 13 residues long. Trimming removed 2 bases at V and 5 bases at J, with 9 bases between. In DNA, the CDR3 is TGTGCCAGCTCACCAAAAGTTCGGACTGAAGCTTTCTTT. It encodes CASSPKVRTEAFF.

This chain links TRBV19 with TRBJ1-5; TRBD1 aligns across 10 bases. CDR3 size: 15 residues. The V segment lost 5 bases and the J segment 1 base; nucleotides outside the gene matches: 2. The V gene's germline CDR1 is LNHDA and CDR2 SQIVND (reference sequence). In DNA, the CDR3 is TGTGCCAGTAGTGGGGGACAGGGGAGCAATCAGCCCCAGCATTTT. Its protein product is CASSGGQGSNQPQHF.

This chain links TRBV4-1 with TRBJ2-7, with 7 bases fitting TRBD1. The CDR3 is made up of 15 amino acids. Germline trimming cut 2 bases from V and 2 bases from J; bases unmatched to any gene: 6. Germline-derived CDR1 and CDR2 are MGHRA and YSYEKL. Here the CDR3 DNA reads TGCGCCAGCAGCCAACAGGGGGACAAACCCTACGAGCAGTACTTC. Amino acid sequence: CASSQQGDKPYEQYF.